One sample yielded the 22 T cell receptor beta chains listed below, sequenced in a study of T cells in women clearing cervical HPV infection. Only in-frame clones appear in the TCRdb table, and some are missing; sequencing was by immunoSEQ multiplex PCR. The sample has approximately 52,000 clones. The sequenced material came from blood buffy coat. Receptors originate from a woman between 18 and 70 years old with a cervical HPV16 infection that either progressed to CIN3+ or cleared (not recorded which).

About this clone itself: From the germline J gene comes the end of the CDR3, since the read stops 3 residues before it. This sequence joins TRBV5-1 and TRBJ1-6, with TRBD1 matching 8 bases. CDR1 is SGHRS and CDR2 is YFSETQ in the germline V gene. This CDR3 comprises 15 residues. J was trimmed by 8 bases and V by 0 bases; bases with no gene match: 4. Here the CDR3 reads CASSLEAGGYSPLHF. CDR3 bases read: TGCGCCAGCAGCTTGGAAGCAGGGGGCTATTCACCC. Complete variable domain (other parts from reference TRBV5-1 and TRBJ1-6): KAGVTQTPRYLIKTRGQQVTLSCSPISGHRSVSWYQQTPGQGLQFLFEYFSETQRNKGNFPGRFSGRQFSNSRSEMNVSTLELGDSALYLCASSLEAGGYSPLHFGNGTRLTVT.

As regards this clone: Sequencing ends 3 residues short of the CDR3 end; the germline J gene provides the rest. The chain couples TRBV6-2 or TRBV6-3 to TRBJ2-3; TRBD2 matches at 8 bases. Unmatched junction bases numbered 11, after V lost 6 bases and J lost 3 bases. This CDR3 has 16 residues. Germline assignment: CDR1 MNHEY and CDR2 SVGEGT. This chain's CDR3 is CASSLRTSRSTDTQYF. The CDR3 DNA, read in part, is TGTGCCAGCAGCCTCAGGACTAGCAGATCTACAGATACG.

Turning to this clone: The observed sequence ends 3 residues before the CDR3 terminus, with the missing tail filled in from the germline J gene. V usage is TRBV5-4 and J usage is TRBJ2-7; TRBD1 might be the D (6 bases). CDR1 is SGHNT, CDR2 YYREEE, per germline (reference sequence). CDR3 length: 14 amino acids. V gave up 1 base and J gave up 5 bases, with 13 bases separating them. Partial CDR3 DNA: TGTGCCAGCAGCTTGAGGGCAGGGGCGGACGAG. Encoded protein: CASSLRAGADE. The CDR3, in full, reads CASSLRAGADEQYF. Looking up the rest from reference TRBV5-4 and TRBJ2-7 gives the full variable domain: ETGVTQSPTHLIKTRGQQVTLRCSSQSGHNTVSWYQQALGQGPQFIFQYYREEENGRGNFPPRFSGLQFPNYSSELNVNALELDDSALYLCASSLRAGADEQYFGPGTRLTVT.

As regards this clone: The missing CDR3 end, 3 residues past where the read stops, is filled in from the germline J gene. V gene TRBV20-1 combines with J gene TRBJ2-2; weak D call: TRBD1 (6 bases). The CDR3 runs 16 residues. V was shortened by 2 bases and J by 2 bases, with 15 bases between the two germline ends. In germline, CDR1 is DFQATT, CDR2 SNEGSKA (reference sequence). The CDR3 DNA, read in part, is TGCAGTGCTAGATCCAGAACAGGGATAAACACCGGGGAG. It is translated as CSARSRTGINTGE. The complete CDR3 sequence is CSARSRTGINTGELFF.

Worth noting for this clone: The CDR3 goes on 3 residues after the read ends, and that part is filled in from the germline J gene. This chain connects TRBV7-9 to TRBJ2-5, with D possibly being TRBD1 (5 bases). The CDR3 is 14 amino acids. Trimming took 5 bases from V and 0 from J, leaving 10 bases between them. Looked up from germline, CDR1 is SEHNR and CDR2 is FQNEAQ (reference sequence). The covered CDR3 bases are TGTGCCAGCAGCGCCTACAGGTACCAAGAGACC. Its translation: CASSAYRYQET. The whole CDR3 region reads CASSAYRYQETQYF. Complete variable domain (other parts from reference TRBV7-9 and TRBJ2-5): DTGVSQNPRHKITKRGQNVTFRCDPISEHNRLYWYRQTLGQGPEFLTYFQNEAQLEKSRLLSDRFSAERPKGSFSTLEIQRTEQGDSAMYLCASSAYRYQETQYFGPGTRLLVL.

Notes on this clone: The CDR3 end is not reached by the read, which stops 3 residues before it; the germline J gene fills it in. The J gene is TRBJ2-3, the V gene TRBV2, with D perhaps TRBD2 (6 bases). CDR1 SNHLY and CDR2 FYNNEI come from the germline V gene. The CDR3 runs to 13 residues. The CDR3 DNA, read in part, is TGTGCCAGCAGTGAAGTTATAGGAGGGACG. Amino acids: CASSEVIGGT. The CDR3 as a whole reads CASSEVIGGTQYF.

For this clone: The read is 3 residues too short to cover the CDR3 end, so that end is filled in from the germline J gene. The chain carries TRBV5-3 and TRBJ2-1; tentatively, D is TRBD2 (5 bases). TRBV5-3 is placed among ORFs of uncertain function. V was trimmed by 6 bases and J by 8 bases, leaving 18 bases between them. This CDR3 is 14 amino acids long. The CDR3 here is CARTLHWLGDEQFF. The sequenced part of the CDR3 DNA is TGTGCCAGAACCCTACATTGGCTCGGGGATGAG.

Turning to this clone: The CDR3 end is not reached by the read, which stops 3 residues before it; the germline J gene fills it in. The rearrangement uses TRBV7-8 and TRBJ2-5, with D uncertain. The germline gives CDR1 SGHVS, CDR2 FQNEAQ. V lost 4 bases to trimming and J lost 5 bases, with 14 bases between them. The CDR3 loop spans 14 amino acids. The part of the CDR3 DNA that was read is TGTGCCAGCAGCTATTCGGTTGAAACGGAGACC. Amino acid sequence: CASSYSVETET. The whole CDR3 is CASSYSVETETQYF.

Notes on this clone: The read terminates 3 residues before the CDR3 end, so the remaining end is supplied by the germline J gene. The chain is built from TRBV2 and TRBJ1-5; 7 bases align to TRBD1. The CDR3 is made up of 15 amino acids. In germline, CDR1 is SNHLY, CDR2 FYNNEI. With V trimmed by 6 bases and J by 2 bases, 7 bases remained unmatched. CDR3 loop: CASRGEGAGNQPQHF. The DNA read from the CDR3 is TGTGCCAGCAGGGGGGAGGGGGCTGGCAATCAGCCC.

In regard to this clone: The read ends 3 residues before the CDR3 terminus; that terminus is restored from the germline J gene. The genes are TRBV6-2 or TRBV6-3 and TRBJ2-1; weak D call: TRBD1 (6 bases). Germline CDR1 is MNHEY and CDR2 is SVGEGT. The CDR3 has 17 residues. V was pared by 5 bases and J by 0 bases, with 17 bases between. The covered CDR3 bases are TGTGCCAGCAGTCCGCCAGGACAGAAGAGCTCCTACAATGAG. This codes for CASSPPGQKSSYNE. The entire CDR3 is CASSPPGQKSSYNEQFF.

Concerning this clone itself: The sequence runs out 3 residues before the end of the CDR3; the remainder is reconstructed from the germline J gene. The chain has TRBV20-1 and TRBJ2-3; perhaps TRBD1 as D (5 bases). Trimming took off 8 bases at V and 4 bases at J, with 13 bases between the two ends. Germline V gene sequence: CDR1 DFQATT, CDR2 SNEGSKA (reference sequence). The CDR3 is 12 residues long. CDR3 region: CSSDQGADTQYF. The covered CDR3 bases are TGCAGTTCAGACCAAGGGGCAGATACG.

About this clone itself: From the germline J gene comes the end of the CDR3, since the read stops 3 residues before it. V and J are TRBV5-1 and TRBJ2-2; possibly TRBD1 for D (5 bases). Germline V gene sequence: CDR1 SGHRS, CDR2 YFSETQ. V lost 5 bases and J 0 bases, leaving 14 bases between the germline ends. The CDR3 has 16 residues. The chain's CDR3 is CASRRGAGSNTGELFF. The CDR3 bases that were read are TGCGCCAGCAGAAGAGGCGCAGGGTCGAACACCGGGGAG.

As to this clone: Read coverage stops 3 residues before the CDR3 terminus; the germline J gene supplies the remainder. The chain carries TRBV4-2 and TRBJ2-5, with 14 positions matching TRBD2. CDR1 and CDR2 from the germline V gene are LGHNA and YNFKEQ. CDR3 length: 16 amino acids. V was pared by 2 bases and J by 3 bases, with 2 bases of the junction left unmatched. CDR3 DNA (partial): TGTGCCAGCAGCCAACTGGGACTAGCGGGGGAAGAGACC. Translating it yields CASSQLGLAGEET. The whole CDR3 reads CASSQLGLAGEETQYF.

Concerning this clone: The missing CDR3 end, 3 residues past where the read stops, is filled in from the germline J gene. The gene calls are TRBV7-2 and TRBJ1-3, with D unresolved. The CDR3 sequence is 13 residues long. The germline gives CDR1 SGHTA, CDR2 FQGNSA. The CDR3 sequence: CASSFPPPQTIYF. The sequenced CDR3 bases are TGTGCCAGCAGCTTCCCGCCCCCTCAGACC.

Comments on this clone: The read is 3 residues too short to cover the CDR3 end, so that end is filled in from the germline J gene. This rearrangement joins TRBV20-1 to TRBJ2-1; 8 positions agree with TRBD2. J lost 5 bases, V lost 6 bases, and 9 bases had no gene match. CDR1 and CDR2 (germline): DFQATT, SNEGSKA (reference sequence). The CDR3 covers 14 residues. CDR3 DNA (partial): TGCAGTGCGTACCCCCCGGGACTAGACAATGAG. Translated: CSAYPPGLDNE. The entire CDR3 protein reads CSAYPPGLDNEQFF.

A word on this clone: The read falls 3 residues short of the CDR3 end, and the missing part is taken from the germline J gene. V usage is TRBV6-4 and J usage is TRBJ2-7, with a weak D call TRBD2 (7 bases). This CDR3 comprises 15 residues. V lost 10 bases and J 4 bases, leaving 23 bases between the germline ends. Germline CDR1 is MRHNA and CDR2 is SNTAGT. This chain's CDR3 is CAKHPSGGPSYEQYF. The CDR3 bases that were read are TGTGCCAAGCACCCTTCGGGGGGCCCTTCTTACGAG.

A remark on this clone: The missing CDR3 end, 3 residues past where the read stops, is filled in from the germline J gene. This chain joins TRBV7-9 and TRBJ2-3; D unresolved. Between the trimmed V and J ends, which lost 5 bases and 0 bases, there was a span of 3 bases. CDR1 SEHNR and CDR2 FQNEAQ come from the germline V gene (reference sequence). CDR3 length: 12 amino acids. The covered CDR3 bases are TGTGCCAGCAGCCCTAGCACAGATACG. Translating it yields CASSPSTDT. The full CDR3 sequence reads CASSPSTDTQYF.

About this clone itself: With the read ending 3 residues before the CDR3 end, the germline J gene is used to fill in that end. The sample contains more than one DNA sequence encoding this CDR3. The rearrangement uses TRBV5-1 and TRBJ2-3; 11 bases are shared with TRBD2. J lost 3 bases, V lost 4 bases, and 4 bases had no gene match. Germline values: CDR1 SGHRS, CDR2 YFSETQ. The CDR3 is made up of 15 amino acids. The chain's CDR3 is CASSPGTSGTDTQYF. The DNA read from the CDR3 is TGCGCCAGCAGCCCCGGGACTAGCGGAACAGATACG.

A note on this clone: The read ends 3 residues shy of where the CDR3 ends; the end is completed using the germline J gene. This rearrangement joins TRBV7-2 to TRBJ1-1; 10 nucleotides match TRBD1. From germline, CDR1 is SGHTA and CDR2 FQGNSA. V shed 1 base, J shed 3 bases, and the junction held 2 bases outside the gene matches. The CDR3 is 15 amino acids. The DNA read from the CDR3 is TGTGCCAGCAGCTTAGTCGGGACAGGGGACACTGAA. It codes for CASSLVGTGDTE. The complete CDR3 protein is CASSLVGTGDTEAFF. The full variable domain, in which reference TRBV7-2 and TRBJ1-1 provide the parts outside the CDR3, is GAGVSQSPSNKVTEKGKDVELRCDPISGHTALYWYRQSLGQGLEFLIYFQGNSAPDKSGLPSDRFSAERTGGSVSTLTIQRTQQEDSAVYLCASSLVGTGDTEAFFGQGTRLTVV.

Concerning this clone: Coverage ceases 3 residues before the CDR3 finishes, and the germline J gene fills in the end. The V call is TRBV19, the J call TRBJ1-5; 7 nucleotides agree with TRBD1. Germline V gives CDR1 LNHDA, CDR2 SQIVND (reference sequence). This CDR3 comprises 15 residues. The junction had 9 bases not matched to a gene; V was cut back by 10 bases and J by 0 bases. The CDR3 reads CAIGRDSNSNQPQHF. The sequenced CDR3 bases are TGTGCCATTGGGCGGGACAGCAATAGCAATCAGCCC.

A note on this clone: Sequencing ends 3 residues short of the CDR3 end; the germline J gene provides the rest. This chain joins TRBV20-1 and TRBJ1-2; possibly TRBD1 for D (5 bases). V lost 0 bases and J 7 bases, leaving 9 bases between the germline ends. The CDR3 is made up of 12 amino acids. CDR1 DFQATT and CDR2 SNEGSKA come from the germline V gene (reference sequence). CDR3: CSAREGGGGYTF. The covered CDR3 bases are TGCAGTGCTAGAGAGGGGGGTGGTGGC.

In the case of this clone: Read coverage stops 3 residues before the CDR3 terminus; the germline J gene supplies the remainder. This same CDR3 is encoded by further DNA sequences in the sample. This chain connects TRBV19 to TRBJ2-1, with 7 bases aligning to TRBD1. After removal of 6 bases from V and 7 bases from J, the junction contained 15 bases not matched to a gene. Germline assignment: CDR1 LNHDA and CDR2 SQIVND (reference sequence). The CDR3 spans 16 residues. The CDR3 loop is CASSRTDRVVYNEQFF. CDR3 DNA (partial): TGTGCCAGTAGCCGGACCGACAGGGTCGTTTATAATGAG.